The entry below gives a single T cell receptor (beta chain) sequence along with its context. The sample belongs to a study of blood T cell repertoires in COVID-19. Study at large: Specimens from acute and convalescent COVID-19 originated in the United States, Italy and Spain. T cells, B-cell-depleted T cells, or PBMCs provided the cDNA or gDNA that served as material.

Under the authors' procedure: Estimation of nucleated cell counts relied on the amplification of reference gene primers. Profiled with immunoSEQ multiplex PCR; TCRdb holds only in-frame clones, not every one. The V and J calls and the clone size are those of that table, but D and trimming were determined from the DNA. The sample yields about 59,000 clones, roughly 91% seen once. This CDR3 spans 15 amino acids. V lost 4 bases, J lost 3 bases, and 6 bases stayed unmatched. Germline loops: CDR1 SGHRS, CDR2 YFSETQ. The clonotype was recovered from a human donor in a cohort sampled during active COVID-19. The sample consisted of peripheral blood. This chain uses TRBV5-1 with TRBJ2-2; 7 nucleotides agree with TRBD1. The CDR3 reads CASSLTGFDTGELFF. The CDR3 bases are TGCGCCAGCAGCCTGACAGGGTTCGACACCGGGGAGCTGTTTTTT.